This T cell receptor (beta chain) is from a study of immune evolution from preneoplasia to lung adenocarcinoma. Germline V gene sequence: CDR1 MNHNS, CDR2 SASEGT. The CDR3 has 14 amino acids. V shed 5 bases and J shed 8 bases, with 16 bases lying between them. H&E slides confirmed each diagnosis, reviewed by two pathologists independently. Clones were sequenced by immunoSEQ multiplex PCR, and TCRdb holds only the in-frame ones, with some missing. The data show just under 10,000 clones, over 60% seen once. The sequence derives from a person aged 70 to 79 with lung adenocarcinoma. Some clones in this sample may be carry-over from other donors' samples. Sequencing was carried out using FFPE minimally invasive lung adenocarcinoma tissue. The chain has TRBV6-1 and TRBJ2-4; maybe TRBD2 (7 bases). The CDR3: CASSKGGEADIQYF. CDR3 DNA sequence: TGTGCCAGCAGTAAAGGGGGGGAGGCGGACATTCAGTACTTC.